This T cell receptor beta chain was found in a study of cytomegalovirus exposure and HLA in healthy donors. General study results and limits: Accurate prediction of HLA-A and HLA-B alleles (for most subjects) was reportedly achieved from TCR beta sequences.

The study ran its PCR with 60 Vbeta and 13 Jbeta primers. Produced via immunoSEQ multiplex PCR; TCRdb's table is partial and in-frame only. The table records 100,000 to 150,000 clones, less than 85% of them present only once. V lost 7 bases and J 3 bases, leaving 10 bases between the germline ends. CDR3 size: 13 residues. Per germline, CDR1 WNHNN and CDR2 SYGVQD (reference sequence). This clone appeared a few times. Antigen unknown. The sample consisted of PBMCs. The source is a man aged 25-40 years in good health and CMV-seropositive. The chain carries TRBV10-1 and TRBJ1-5, with D hard to call. The CDR3 sequence is CASNQDFNQPQHF. CDR3 bases: TGCGCCAGCAATCAAGACTTCAATCAGCCCCAGCATTTT.